Shown below are 28 T cell receptor beta chains from a single sample sequenced in a study of T cell repertoires in cytomegalovirus infection. TCRdb reprocessed the reads via MiXCR and lists one record per CDR3 protein. In the table there are 310,000 or so distinct CDR3 sequences, roughly a tenth of which are singletons. Specimen: PBMCs. The source is a human donor in good health (CMV status not recorded). Some clones in this sample may be carry-over from other donors' samples.

The chain links TRBV10-2 to TRBJ1-5, with D perhaps TRBD1 (6 bases). This CDR3 spans 14 amino acids. V shed 8 bases and J shed 2 bases, with 13 bases lying between them. Germline CDR1 and CDR2: WSHSY and SAAADI. The CDR3 loop is CASGGHSGNQPQHF. As DNA, the CDR3 is TGCGCCAGCGGGGGCCACAGCGGCAATCAGCCCCAGCATTTT.

This clonotype was seen ten or more times. This chain joins TRBV7-2 and TRBJ2-3; 8 nucleotides agree with TRBD1. Germline trimming cut 5 bases from V and 5 bases from J; bases unmatched to any gene: 3. Germline values: CDR1 SGHTA, CDR2 FQGNSA. CDR3 length: 13 amino acids. The CDR3, as DNA: TGTGCCAGCAGCGGCGACAGGGGAGATACGCAGTATTTT. This codes for CASSGDRGDTQYF.

In this sample, this clonotype turned up many times. V is TRBV7-2 and J is TRBJ1-4, with 7 bases fitting TRBD1. With 1 base clipped from V and 0 bases from J, the junction kept 2 bases outside the gene matches. The CDR3 is made up of 16 amino acids. Germline CDR1 and CDR2: SGHTA and FQGNSA. The CDR3 here is CASSLGDRTTNEKLFF. The CDR3 DNA sequence: TGTGCCAGCAGCTTAGGGGACAGAACAACTAATGAAAAACTGTTTTTT.

This clonotype was recorded many times. The V and J genes are TRBV29-1 and TRBJ1-5, with D perhaps TRBD1 (6 bases). CDR1 SQVTM and CDR2 ANQGSEA come from the germline V gene. V lost 6 bases to trimming and J lost 3 bases, with 12 bases between them. The CDR3 is 13 amino acids. This chain's CDR3 is CSVLQGLNQPQHF. The CDR3 DNA follows: TGCAGCGTCCTACAGGGACTCAATCAGCCCCAGCATTTT.

This clonotype was observed many times. The rearrangement links TRBV6-5 to TRBJ2-7; D possibly corresponds to TRBD1 (5 bases). Trimming removed 4 bases at V and 1 base at J, with 11 bases between. In germline, CDR1 is MNHEY, CDR2 SVGAGI. CDR3 size: 14 residues. DNA for the CDR3: TGTGCCAGCAGTTCGGTAGCAGGGTCCTACGAGCAGTACTTC. It yields the protein CASSSVAGSYEQYF.

This clonotype was observed many times. V usage is TRBV12-3 or TRBV12-4 and J usage is TRBJ1-1, with D possibly matching TRBD1 (6 bases). Deletions cut 6 bases from V and 1 base from J, with 12 bases between. This CDR3 comprises 14 residues. The CDR3, as DNA: TGTGCCAGCAGACCAGACAGGCCGAACACTGAAGCTTTCTTT. This codes for CASRPDRPNTEAFF.

This clonotype was observed at least ten times. The chain carries TRBV10-2 and TRBJ2-1; TRBD2 agrees at 7 bases. CDR3 size: 14 residues. The germline V gene encodes CDR1 WSHSY and CDR2 SAAADI. Germline trimming cut 8 bases from V and 3 bases from J; bases unmatched to any gene: 7. For the CDR3, the DNA is TGCGCCAGCTCATTAGCGGGTAACTACAATGAGCAGTTCTTC. It encodes CASSLAGNYNEQFF.

This clonotype was detected only a few times. J is TRBJ1-1 and V is TRBV20-1, with a possible D match to TRBD1 (6 bases). This CDR3 spans 11 amino acids. Germline CDR1 DFQATT, CDR2 SNEGSKA (reference sequence). V shed 4 bases and J shed 4 bases, with 7 bases lying between them. This CDR3 reads CSATDSTEAFF. The CDR3 DNA reads TGCAGTGCTACGGACAGCACTGAAGCTTTCTTT.

Many counts were recorded for this clonotype. V is TRBV7-9 and J is TRBJ2-5; D call uncertain. The CDR3 contains 14 residues. V was pared by 1 base and J by 2 bases, with 8 bases between. Germline values: CDR1 SEHNR, CDR2 FQNEAQ (reference sequence). The CDR3 nucleotides are TGTGCCAGCAGCTTAGTGCTCCGACAAGAGACCCAGTACTTC. It codes for CASSLVLRQETQYF.

Many counts were recorded for this clonotype. The gene calls are TRBV7-2 and TRBJ2-3; tentatively, D is TRBD2 (5 bases). The V end was cut by 9 bases, the J end by 1 base, with 14 bases between. Germline values: CDR1 SGHTA, CDR2 FQGNSA. This CDR3 is 14 amino acids long. The CDR3 is CASRPGFGTDTQYF. The CDR3 nucleotides read TGTGCCAGTCGTCCGGGGTTTGGCACAGATACGCAGTATTTT.

In its sample, this clonotype was seen many times. The chain joins TRBV27 to TRBJ1-2; tentatively, D is TRBD1 (5 bases). CDR1 and CDR2 (germline): MNHEY, SMNVEV (reference sequence). The CDR3 runs to 14 residues. V lost 5 bases, J lost 4 bases, and 14 bases lay in between. CDR3 in DNA: TGTGCCAGCAGTACGGACAAACGTTTCTATGGCTACACCTTC. It encodes CASSTDKRFYGYTF.

This clonotype appeared a few times. The rearrangement joins TRBV20-1 to TRBJ2-7, with 10 bases fitting TRBD2. After removal of 1 base from V and 3 bases from J, the junction contained 9 bases not matched to a gene. The CDR3 runs 16 residues. Germline CDR1 reads DFQATT; CDR2 reads SNEGSKA (reference sequence). CDR3 nucleotides: TGCAGTGCTAGAGCTCTTACTAGCGGGGTTTACTACGAGCAGTACGTC. It is translated as CSARALTSGVYYEQYV.

This clonotype was recorded a few times. The chain couples TRBV7-9 to TRBJ2-1; D ambiguous. CDR1 SEHNR and CDR2 FQNEAQ come from the germline V gene (reference sequence). CDR3 length equals 11 residues. V lost 5 bases and J lost 6, with 5 bases in between. DNA of the CDR3: TGTGCCAGCAGCCCTTTCAATGAGCAGTTCTTC. Encoded protein: CASSPFNEQFF.

This clonotype was recorded a few times. The chain has TRBV7-2 and TRBJ2-7, with TRBD2 as a possible D gene (7 bases). The CDR3 extends over 13 amino acids. V lost 2 bases and J lost 5, with 10 bases in between. Looked up from germline, CDR1 is SGHTA and CDR2 is FQGNSA. The CDR3: CASSLRGGDEQYV. CDR3 nucleotides: TGTGCCAGCAGCTTAAGGGGGGGGGACGAGCAGTACGTC.

This clonotype occurred many times. The chain employs TRBV7-8 and TRBJ2-1; 12 nucleotides align to TRBD1. This CDR3 is built from 14 residues. The junction had 1 base not matched to a gene; V was cut back by 1 base and J by 9 bases. CDR1 is SGHVS, CDR2 FQNEAQ, per germline. CDR3 nucleotide sequence: TGTGCCAGCAGCTTAGGGGACAGGGGGCTTGAGCAGTTCTTC. The encoded protein is CASSLGDRGLEQFF.

Of note for this clonotype: A much larger clone differs by one base, so this may be a read error. The chain recombines TRBV9 with TRBJ2-2; D might be TRBD2 (5 bases). There are 16 residues in the CDR3. The germline V gene has CDR1 SGDLS and CDR2 YYNGEE. The CDR3 protein is CANSVGGNPRTGELFF. The CDR3 DNA sequence: TGTGCCAACAGCGTAGGAGGCAACCCCCGCACCGGGGAGCTGTTTTTT.

This clonotype was seen ten or more times. The V gene is TRBV7-3, the J gene TRBJ2-1, with D maybe TRBD2 (6 bases). Per the germline V gene, CDR1 is SGHTA and CDR2 is FQGTGA. Trimming took 3 bases from V and 9 from J, leaving 12 bases between them. There are 13 residues in the CDR3. The CDR3 nucleotides are TGTGCCAGCAGCTTTATGGGACTTGGTGAGCAGTTCTTC. Protein: CASSFMGLGEQFF. Supplemented by reference TRBV7-3 and TRBJ2-1, the full variable domain reads GAGVSQTPSNKVTEKGKYVELRCDPISGHTALYWYRQSLGQGPEFLIYFQGTGAADDSGLPNDRFFAVRPEGSVSTLKIQRTERGDSAVYLCASSFMGLGEQFFGPGTRLTVL.

This clonotype showed up many times. V and J are TRBV7-2 and TRBJ2-3, with 8 bases identical to TRBD2. Germline assignment: CDR1 SGHTA and CDR2 FQGNSA. V was clipped by 6 bases and J by 6 bases; unmatched bases: 5. This CDR3 region has 13 residues. CDR3: CASRQAGADTQYF. The CDR3 DNA reads TGTGCCAGCAGACAAGCGGGGGCGGATACGCAGTATTTT.

On this clonotype itself: Being one base from a much bigger clone, this may be a read error. The chain carries TRBV28 and TRBJ1-5; 10 bases align to TRBD1. J gave up 9 bases and V 6 bases, and 17 bases lay outside the gene matches. CDR1 and CDR2 (germline): MDHEN, SYDVKM. This CDR3 spans 17 amino acids. The CDR3 sequence is CASSPRTGGIQVRPQHF. CDR3 nucleotides: TGTGCCAGCAGCCCGAGGACAGGGGGAATTCAAGTTCGGCCCCAGCATTTT.

This clonotype was seen repeatedly, ten times or more. The chain couples TRBV6-2 or TRBV6-3 to TRBJ2-7, with D unclear. The germline V gene has CDR1 MNHEY and CDR2 SVGEGT. The CDR3 contains 14 residues. The germline V and J ends were trimmed by 4 bases and 0 bases, with 10 bases remaining between them. The CDR3, as DNA: TGTGCCAGCAGTTCGGCAGGCGTCTCCTACGAGCAGTACGTC. Translating gives CASSSAGVSYEQYV.

This clonotype occurred many times. This chain uses TRBV7-3 with TRBJ2-3, with D perhaps TRBD2 (5 bases). Trimming removed 1 base at V and 3 bases at J, with 11 bases between. Germline CDR1 reads SGHTA; CDR2 reads FQGTGA. CDR3 length: 15 residues. CDR3 region: CASSLRRGLTDTQYF. As DNA, the CDR3 is TGTGCCAGCAGCTTAAGGCGAGGGTTGACAGATACGCAGTATTTT.

This clonotype was counted only a few times. The CDR3 loop is CASSDNQGAYGYTF. CDR3 in DNA: TGTGCCAGCAGTGACAACCAGGGAGCCTATGGCTACACCTTC. This chain joins TRBV25-1 and TRBJ1-2; maybe TRBD1 (5 bases). Germline V gene sequence: CDR1 MGHDK, CDR2 SYGVNS. This CDR3 spans 14 amino acids. V gave up 3 bases and J gave up 4 bases, with 12 bases separating them.

Here the CDR3 reads CASSSTGPQHF. In DNA, the CDR3 is TGTGCCAGCAGCTCCACGGGGCCCCAGCATTTT. The chain joins TRBV7-6 to TRBJ1-5; D gene uncertain. Germline CDR1 SGHVS, CDR2 FNYEAQ. The V end was cut by 4 bases, the J end by 9 bases, with 7 bases between. This CDR3 is built from 11 residues.

Remarks on this clonotype: A much larger clone differs from this one at a single base, so this may be a read error. The CDR3 sequence: CASSSTRDRDSYGQYF. The DNA for the CDR3 is TGTGCCAGCAGCTCCACAAGGGACAGGGATTCCTACGGGCAGTACTTC. The rearrangement links TRBV7-4 to TRBJ2-7; 9 nucleotides align to TRBD1. This CDR3 is built from 16 residues. Germline CDR1 is SGHVT and CDR2 is SQSDAQ.

At least ten counts were recorded for this clonotype. The chain carries TRBV28 and TRBJ2-3; D gene ambiguous. CDR1 MDHEN and CDR2 SYDVKM come from the germline V gene. CDR3 size: 14 residues. The V end was cut by 6 bases, the J end by 6 bases, with 16 bases between. The CDR3 region is CASSPRRELDTQYF. CDR3 bases: TGTGCCAGCAGCCCCAGAAGGGAACTGGATACGCAGTATTTT.

The table lists this clonotype with many counts. In DNA, the CDR3 is TGTGCCAGCAGCTTGGACACTGGGGCCAACGTCCTGACTTTC. Its protein product is CASSLDTGANVLTF. The chain employs TRBV5-4 and TRBJ2-6; D gene ambiguous. The CDR3 has 14 amino acids. Per germline, CDR1 SGHNT and CDR2 YYREEE (reference sequence). The ends were cut back, 0 bases at V and 2 bases at J, with 3 bases in the middle.

The table lists this clonotype with many counts. The J gene is TRBJ2-3, the V gene TRBV12-3 or TRBV12-4; D is possibly TRBD2 (6 bases). The V end lost 7 bases, the J end lost 3 bases, and 17 bases lay between the germline ends. This CDR3 is built from 15 residues. The CDR3 nucleotides are TGTGCCAGCACCCTTGGAGGGCGCGGGACAGATACGCAGTATTTT. Amino acid sequence: CASTLGGRGTDTQYF.

This clonotype occurred many times. The genes are TRBV5-5 and TRBJ2-1; no clear D gene. V lost 4 bases and J 3 bases, leaving 11 bases between the germline ends. Germline lookup yields CDR1 SGHKS and CDR2 YYEKEE (reference sequence). The CDR3 totals 14 residues. The DNA of the CDR3 is TGTGCCAGCAGCCACAAGGTACTCTACAATGAGCAGTTCTTC. Translated, it gives CASSHKVLYNEQFF.